A selection of T cell receptor beta chains follows, all from one sample in a study of blood T cell repertoires in COVID-19. Libraries were prepared by immunoSEQ multiplex PCR; TCRdb keeps only in-frame clonotypes and omits some of them. This sample carries 110,000 or so clones, more than 75% of them seen once, and the ten largest clones take about 3%. Sequenced: peripheral blood. The source is a man in his forties with acute or convalescent COVID-19. The CDR3 runs from the conserved cysteine through the conserved F or W. D genes are given only for firm matches. Clone size is not always given. Where it is, it says once, few, many or a class for expanded clones.

>TRBJ2-7|TRBV7-9|TRBD1|-
CASSRDSSYEQYF
TGTGCCAGCAGCCGGGACAGCTCCTACGAGCAGTACTTC
>TRBJ1-3|TRBV3-1/TRBV3-2|-|-
CASSQLGARSGNTIYF
TGTGCCAGCAGCCAATTGGGGGCACGGTCTGGAAACACCATATATTTT
>TRBJ2-5|TRBV9|-|-
CASSVAGDGETQYF
TGTGCCAGCAGCGTAGCGGGGGACGGGGAGACCCAGTACTTC
>TRBJ2-3|TRBV3-1/TRBV3-2|TRBD1|once
CASSQDLDRAGYF
TGTGCCAGCAGCCAAGATTTAGACAGGGCGGGGTATTTT
>TRBJ1-4|TRBV6-6|-|-
CASSSTGFANEKLFF
TGTGCCAGCAGTAGTACAGGGTTTGCTAATGAAAAACTGTTTTTT
>TRBJ1-1|TRBV19|-|-
CASRREFDRTEAFF
TGTGCCAGTAGAAGAGAGTTCGACAGGACTGAAGCTTTCTTT
>TRBJ2-4|TRBV3-1/TRBV3-2|-|-
CASSQGLVRSVAKNIQYF
TGTGCCAGCAGCCAAGGACTAGTTCGTTCGGTCGCCAAAAACATTCAGTACTTC
>TRBJ2-1|TRBV10-3|TRBD2|few
CAITRTSGGFYNEQFF
TGTGCCATCACCCGGACTAGCGGGGGGTTTTACAATGAGCAGTTCTTC
>TRBJ1-1|TRBV6-5|TRBD1|-
CASSPQGVNTEAFF
TGTGCCAGCAGTCCACAGGGGGTGAACACTGAAGCTTTCTTT
>TRBJ2-1|TRBV27|TRBD1|once
CASSSGTGGYNEQFF
TGTGCCAGCAGTTCCGGGACAGGGGGCTACAATGAGCAGTTCTTC
>TRBJ1-4|TRBV4-2|TRBD1|-
CASSLGTGNEKLFF
TGTGCCAGCAGCCTAGGGACAGGGAATGAAAAACTGTTTTTT
>TRBJ1-1|TRBV24-1|-|-
CATSRGASEAFF
TGTGCCACCAGTCGGGGGGCAAGTGAAGCTTTCTTT
>TRBJ1-2|TRBV29-1|-|-
CSVVFIQGTYGYTF
TGCAGCGTTGTCTTTATCCAGGGAACCTATGGCTACACCTTC
>TRBJ1-1|TRBV30|-|-
CAWSQGSGGPNTEAFF
TGTGCCTGGAGCCAGGGCTCGGGGGGCCCCAACACTGAAGCTTTCTTT
>TRBJ2-7|TRBV7-2|-|-
CASSLEPGSYEQYF
TGTGCCAGCAGCTTAGAGCCCGGGTCCTACGAGCAGTACTTC
>TRBJ2-7|TRBV4-2|TRBD2|-
CASSQDLRGGFEQYF
TGTGCCAGCAGCCAAGATCTCCGGGGGGGCTTTGAGCAGTACTTC